This T cell receptor (beta chain) appears in the sequencing data of a study of blood T cell repertoires in COVID-19. Study-wide context: There were acute and convalescent COVID-19 samples, and they came from the United States, Italy and Spain.

V was shortened by 6 bases and J by 2 bases, with 22 bases between the two germline ends. Germline CDR1 reads GTSNPN; CDR2 reads SVGIG (reference sequence). CDR3 length: 16 amino acids. In the original processing: Amplified reference gene primers provided the basis for estimating nucleated cell counts. Sequencing used immunoSEQ multiplex PCR; TCRdb keeps in-frame clones, though not all of them. The DNA was the basis for D and trimming; V, J and clone size are from that table. The repertoire holds about 56,000 clones, with roughly 90% as singletons. Sequenced sample: peripheral blood. This receptor was taken from a human donor in a cohort sampled during active COVID-19. The J gene is TRBJ2-5, the V gene TRBV30; possibly TRBD2 for D (7 bases). The CDR3 spells CACSSKGGIWQETQYF. In DNA form, the CDR3 reads TGTGCCTGTTCTTCGAAGGGGGGGATTTGGCAAGAGACCCAGTACTTC.